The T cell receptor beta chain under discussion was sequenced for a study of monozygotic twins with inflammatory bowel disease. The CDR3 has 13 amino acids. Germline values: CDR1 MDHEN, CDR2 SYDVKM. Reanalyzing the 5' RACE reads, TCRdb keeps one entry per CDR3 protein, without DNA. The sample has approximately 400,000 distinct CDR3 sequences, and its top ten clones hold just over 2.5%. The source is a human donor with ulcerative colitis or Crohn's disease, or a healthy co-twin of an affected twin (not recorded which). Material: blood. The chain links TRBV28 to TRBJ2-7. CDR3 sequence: CASRFWSSYEQYF.